This T cell receptor (beta chain) was identified during a study of spatial heterogeneity in lung cancer. About the research overall: Sequenced follow-up PBMC samples came a median of around 2 years after resection, where available. Whole-study results and caveats: Compared with follow-up, resection was when ubiquitous expanded tumor TCRs appeared in blood more.

With regard to this clonotype: What it binds is unknown.

TCRdb processed the 5' RACE reads anew with MiXCR; each CDR3 protein has one entry. The data hold around 44,000 distinct CDR3 sequences, with about 10% observed a single time. V lost 3 bases to trimming and J lost 13 bases, with 15 bases between them. The CDR3 loop spans 12 amino acids. The germline V gene has CDR1 LGHDT and CDR2 YNNKEL (reference sequence). The time point is: blood at routine non-recurrence follow-up after resection. Whole RNA, which was extracted from tumor, nontumor lung tissue or frozen PBMC, was sequenced without any cell sorting. The receptor comes from a female donor with early-stage non-small cell lung cancer. The chain uses TRBV3-1 and TRBJ2-5; D gene unclear. This specimen consisted of PBMCs, obtained at follow-up. The CDR3 DNA reads TGTGCCAGCAGCCATCCAAACTCGGAAACGTACTTC. Its translation is CASSHPNSETYF.